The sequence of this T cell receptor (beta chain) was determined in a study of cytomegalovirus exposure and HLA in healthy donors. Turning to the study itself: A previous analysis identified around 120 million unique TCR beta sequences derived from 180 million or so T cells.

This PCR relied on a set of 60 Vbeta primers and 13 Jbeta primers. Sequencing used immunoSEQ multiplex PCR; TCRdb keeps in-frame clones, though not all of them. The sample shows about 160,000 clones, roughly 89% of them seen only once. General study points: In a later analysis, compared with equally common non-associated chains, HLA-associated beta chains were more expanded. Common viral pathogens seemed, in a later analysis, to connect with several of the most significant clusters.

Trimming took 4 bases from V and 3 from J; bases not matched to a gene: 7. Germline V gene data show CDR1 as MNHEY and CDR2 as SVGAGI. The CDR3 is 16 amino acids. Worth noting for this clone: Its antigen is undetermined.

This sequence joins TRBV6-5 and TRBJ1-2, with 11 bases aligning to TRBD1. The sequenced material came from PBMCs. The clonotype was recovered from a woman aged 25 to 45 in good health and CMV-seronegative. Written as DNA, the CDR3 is TGTGCCAGCAGTTCCCGGACAGGGGGCTACCACTATGGCTACACCTTC. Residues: CASSSRTGGYHYGYTF.